This passage covers 7 T cell receptor beta chains from one sample sequenced in a study of shared clonotypes between healthy human individuals. Sequencing used immunoSEQ multiplex PCR; TCRdb keeps in-frame clones, though not all of them. Found here are millions of clones, more than 80% of them singletons; the top ten hold 0.3% to 0.4%. Source material: naive CD4+ T cells from PBMCs. Subset here: CD45RA+ positively selected. The receptors here all came from a man between 18 and 29 years old in good health. Some clones in this sample may be carry-over from other donors' samples.

In its sample, this clone was seen once. This chain connects TRBV28 to TRBJ1-4; D may be TRBD1 (6 bases). The CDR3 runs 14 residues. From germline, CDR1 is MDHEN and CDR2 SYDVKM. V was pared by 6 bases and J by 6 bases, with 14 bases between. The CDR3 nucleotides are TGTGCCAGCAGCCACAGGGTGGACGATGAAAAACTGTTTTTT. Protein sequence: CASSHRVDDEKLFF.

The chain uses TRBV5-6 and TRBJ1-1, with 9 bases matching TRBD1. Trimming at V came to 4 bases and at J to 3 bases, leaving 4 bases not matched to a gene. The CDR3 sequence is 14 residues long. Germline V lookup: CDR1 SGHDT, CDR2 YYEEEE. CDR3 nucleotides: TGTGCCAGCAGCCCGAGGGACAGGGACACTGAAGCTTTCTTT. Its protein is CASSPRDRDTEAFF.

V usage is TRBV19 and J usage is TRBJ1-3; TRBD1 agrees at 8 bases. The germline V gene has CDR1 LNHDA and CDR2 SQIVND (reference sequence). CDR3 length equals 18 residues. With V trimmed by 6 bases and J by 3 bases, 16 bases remained unmatched. Here the CDR3 DNA reads TGTGCCAGTAGCAAACAAGGACAGGGTCCTCGTCTTGGAAACACCATATATTTT. Translating it yields CASSKQGQGPRLGNTIYF.

The chain recombines TRBV7-9 with TRBJ2-1; TRBD1 aligns across 7 bases. The ends lost 4 bases at V and 9 bases at J; junction bases unmatched: 12. Germline lookup yields CDR1 SEHNR and CDR2 FQNEAQ (reference sequence). The CDR3 is 15 residues long. CDR3 sequence: CASSSHAEQGREQFF. CDR3 nucleotide sequence: TGTGCCAGCAGCTCGCATGCAGAACAGGGGCGTGAGCAGTTCTTC.

This chain joins TRBV4-2 and TRBJ2-1, with 9 bases fitting TRBD1. V gave up 0 bases and J gave up 3 bases; unmatched junction bases: 6. This CDR3 is built from 17 residues. Germline V lookup: CDR1 LGHNA, CDR2 YNFKEQ. The CDR3 spells CASSQDPRQGVYNEQFF. CDR3 DNA sequence: TGTGCCAGCAGCCAAGATCCACGACAGGGGGTCTACAATGAGCAGTTCTTC.

The V call is TRBV27, the J call TRBJ2-1; D not certain. The CDR3 contains 16 residues. Germline V gene sequence: CDR1 MNHEY, CDR2 SMNVEV (reference sequence). The ends were cut back, 2 bases at V and 0 bases at J, with 11 bases in the middle. In nucleotides, the CDR3 is TGTGCCAGCAGTTTACGACAAAGAGTCTCCTACAATGAGCAGTTCTTC. Encoded protein: CASSLRQRVSYNEQFF.

The chain uses TRBV18 and TRBJ1-1; TRBD1 matches 7 bases. The CDR3 spans 16 residues. Trimming took 8 bases from V and 0 from J; bases not matched to a gene: 12. Germline values: CDR1 KGHSH, CDR2 LQKENI. CDR3 in amino acids: CASGQARDPMNTEAFF. The CDR3, as DNA: TGTGCCAGCGGACAGGCGAGGGATCCCATGAACACTGAAGCTTTCTTT.